This T cell receptor beta chain was recovered during a study of Graves' ophthalmopathy and Graves' hyperthyroidism (dated by TCRdb to 2016 to 2019). In terms of the full investigation: Peripheral blood was collected at initial diagnosis, before any treatment. To tell Graves' ophthalmopathy apart from Graves' hyperthyroidism, and to predict which patients would progress to ophthalmopathy, the study relied on TCR beta repertoire signatures. In total, 135 blood samples were TCR-sequenced: under 45 ophthalmopathy, 80 or so hyperthyroidism and some 17 hyperthyroidism-to-ophthalmopathy patients. A discovery set of 100 patients (roughly 41 ophthalmopathy, 55 to 65 stable hyperthyroidism) was enrolled to explore V-J signatures distinguishing ophthalmopathy from hyperthyroidism. For independent validation, a separate cohort was made up of about 18 hyperthyroidism patients plus 17 patients who later progressed from hyperthyroidism to ophthalmopathy. In six or seven hyperthyroidism patients, the T-cell repertoires found in thyroid tissue were compared with those found in blood. Once sampling was done, hyperthyroidism patients were given methimazole at a starting dose of 30 mg daily, while ophthalmopathy patients were given high-dose intravenous methylprednisolone. For training and testing, the 100 or so patients in the discovery cohort were randomly divided in a 7:3 ratio.

Patients with ophthalmopathy had moderately to severely active disease, with a Clinical Activity Score of 3 or more, a NOSPECS grade of 4 or more, and a disease duration of less than 3 months. Anyone with other autoimmune diseases, uncontrolled infections, pregnancy or lactation was excluded from the study. Diagnosis relied on clinical symptoms, serum thyroxine, TRAb, thyroid ultrasound and orbital computed tomography. PBMCs were isolated from about 10 ml of fresh peripheral blood by Ficoll-Paque density gradient centrifugation. Trizol reagent was used to extract the total RNA, and its quality was then checked on an Agilent 2100 Bioanalyzer. For repertoire sequencing, the TCR beta CDR3 regions were amplified from RNA transcripts. The first round was an RT-PCR using HTBI primers with the Qiagen OneStep RT-PCR kit, and this first round was followed by a second-round multiplex PCR, then size selection and purification. Sequencing of the libraries was carried out on an Illumina HiSeq2000 in paired-end mode with 100 bp reads. The authors' analysis ran thus. SOAPnuke was used to process the reads, removing any read that contained adapters or uncalled bases, had a mean Phred below 15, or lacked an exact match to the constant primer or identifier. High-quality paired reads were merged with COPE v1.2.5. Each unique nucleotide sequence was defined as a clonotype, and clonotypes were aligned to IMGT TRB V, D and J references with MiTCR v1.1. The analysis was limited to V-J combinations with a frequency above 0.0001, which together covered around 99% of the repertoires. For each V-J combination, a TCR clonal expansion and chaos score was defined as the ratio of F50 clonal expansion to chaos observed in the TCRdist matrix. Features were reduced by Welch's t-statistics and random forest to approximately 13 V-J combinations, which fed a naive Bayes classifier. Thyroid-blood repertoire similarity was quantified with the Morisita-Horn index. TCRdb trimmed the raw reads at Q25, called clones with MiXCR and kept productive beta chains. A single entry per CDR3 protein holds the most common genes and DNA from its merged rows. TCRdb's processing, not the authors' own work, is the source of the V and J calls. Counted in this sample were 150,000 or so distinct CDR3 sequences; more than 30% of them appeared once. The ten most abundant clones make up 5.8% of the sample.

On the study overall, not on this receptor specifically: In validation, the model predicted ophthalmopathy progression with about 71% sensitivity and around 72% specificity; roughly 11 predicted patients were CT-confirmed with GO in a median of about 7.1 months. Ophthalmopathy was separated from stable hyperthyroidism by the 13-signature model with 87.88% sensitivity and just under 84% specificity in cross-validation and with 80%/75% in the test set. Most expanded thyroid clonotypes with a frequency above 0.001 also appeared in blood, which suggests that blood repertoires may reflect the immune response in the thyroid. Sample size was not predetermined statistically, and investigators were not blinded to group allocation.

The germline V gene (reference sequence) specifies LNHDA as CDR1 and SQIVND as CDR2. V and J are truncated by 7 bases and 6 bases respectively, leaving an intervening sequence of 16 bases. The CDR3 measures 13 amino acids from cysteine to phenylalanine. Of all the DNA, just the CDR3 is kept, 39 bases in frame from base 1. A note on this clonotype: There is no known antigen for this receptor. There are no base qualities to consult, and no much larger clone falls within one base.

The sequenced sample consisted of peripheral blood. The clonotype originates from a woman aged 40 to 50 with Graves' ophthalmopathy. Donor details come from another sample of the same person, matched by shared clones. Rearrangement joined TRBV19 to TRBJ2-7; the D segment could be TRBD2, given 6 matching bases. This receptor carries the CDR3 CASTTHEGGEQYF. Here is the DNA: TGTGCCAGTACCACCCACGAGGGAGGCGAGCAGTACTTC.